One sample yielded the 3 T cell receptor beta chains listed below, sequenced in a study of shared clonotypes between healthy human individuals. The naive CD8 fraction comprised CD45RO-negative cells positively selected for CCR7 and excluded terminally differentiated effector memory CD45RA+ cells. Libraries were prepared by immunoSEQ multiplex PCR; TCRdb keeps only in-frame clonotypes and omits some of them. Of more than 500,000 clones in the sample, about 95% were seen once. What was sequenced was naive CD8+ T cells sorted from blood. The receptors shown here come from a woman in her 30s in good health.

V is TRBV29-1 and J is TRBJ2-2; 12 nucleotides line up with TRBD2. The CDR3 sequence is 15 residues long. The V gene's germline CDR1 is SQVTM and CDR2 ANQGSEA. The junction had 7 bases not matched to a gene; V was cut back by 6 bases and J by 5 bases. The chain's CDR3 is CSVWTSGEGTGELFF. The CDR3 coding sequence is TGCAGCGTATGGACTAGCGGGGAGGGGACCGGGGAGCTGTTTTTT.

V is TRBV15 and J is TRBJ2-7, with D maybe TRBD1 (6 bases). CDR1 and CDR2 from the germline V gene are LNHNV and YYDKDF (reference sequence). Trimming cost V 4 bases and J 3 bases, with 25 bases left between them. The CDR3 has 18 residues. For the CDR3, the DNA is TGTGCCACCAGCAACCGCCGGTGGGGGCTGAGAGGGAGCTACGAGCAGTACTTC. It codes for CATSNRRWGLRGSYEQYF.

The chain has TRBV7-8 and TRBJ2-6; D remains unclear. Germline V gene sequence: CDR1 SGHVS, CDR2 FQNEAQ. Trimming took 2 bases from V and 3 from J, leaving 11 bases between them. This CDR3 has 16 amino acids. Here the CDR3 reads CASSLRVSSGANVLTF. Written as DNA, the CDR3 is TGTGCCAGCAGCTTAAGGGTGTCTAGTGGGGCCAACGTCCTGACTTTC.